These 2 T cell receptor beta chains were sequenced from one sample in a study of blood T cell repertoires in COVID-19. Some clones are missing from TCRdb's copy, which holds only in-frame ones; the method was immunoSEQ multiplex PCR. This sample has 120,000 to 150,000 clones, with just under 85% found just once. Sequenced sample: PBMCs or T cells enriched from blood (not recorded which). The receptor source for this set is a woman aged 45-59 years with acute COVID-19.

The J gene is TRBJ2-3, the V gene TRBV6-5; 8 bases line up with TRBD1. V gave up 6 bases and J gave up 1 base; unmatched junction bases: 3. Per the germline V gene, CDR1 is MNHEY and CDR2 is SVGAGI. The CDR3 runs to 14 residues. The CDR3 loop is CASRETGGTDTQYF. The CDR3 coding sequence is TGTGCCAGCAGAGAGACAGGGGGCACAGATACGCAGTATTTT.

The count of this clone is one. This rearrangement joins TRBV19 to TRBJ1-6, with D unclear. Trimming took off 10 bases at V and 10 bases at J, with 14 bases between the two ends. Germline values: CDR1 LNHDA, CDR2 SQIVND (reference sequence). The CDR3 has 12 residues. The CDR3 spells CATSTEESPLHF. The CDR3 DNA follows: TGTGCCACTTCCACGGAGGAATCACCCCTCCACTTT.